Listed here are 9 T cell receptor beta chains from one sample, sequenced in a study of radiotherapy plus CTLA-4 blockade in lung cancer (dated by TCRdb to the late 2010s). The library came from the immunoSEQ multiplex PCR assay. The table was pulled from immuneACCESS by TCRdb, which kept in-frame rearrangements only. Such tables lose some clones; where checked, under half of the loss comes from unresolved V genes, and the rest has no known cause. This sample lists 45,000 to 75,000 clones; around 80% were detected once. Roughly 4% of the sample comes from the top ten. The sequencing here drew on peripheral blood, taken from a patient treated with radiotherapy plus ipilimumab. Source of these receptors: a human donor with non-small cell lung cancer who had a partial response to radiotherapy plus ipilimumab.

V and J are TRBV7-2 and TRBJ2-2; D possibly corresponds to TRBD1 (6 bases). CDR1 is SGHTA and CDR2 is FQGNSA in the germline V gene. Trimming left V 5 bases short and J 5 bases short, with 18 bases between. The CDR3 is 16 residues long. CDR3 DNA sequence: TGTGCCAGCAGCCACGGGGCAGGGGCCCTTACCGGGGAGCTGTTTTTT. It encodes CASSHGAGALTGELFF.

The rearrangement uses TRBV4-3 and TRBJ2-4; no clear D. Trimming took off 0 bases at V and 8 bases at J, with 14 bases between the two ends. Per the germline V gene, CDR1 is LGHNA and CDR2 is YSLEER. CDR3 length equals 15 residues. CDR3 in DNA: TGCGCCAGCAGCCAAGAGCGCCGACAATGGGACATTCAGTACTTC. It is translated as CASSQERRQWDIQYF.

V and J are TRBV4-2 and TRBJ1-6, with D possibly TRBD1 on 5 matching bases. Germline V gene data show CDR1 as LGHNA and CDR2 as YNFKEQ. The CDR3 contains 16 residues. The ends were cut back, 0 bases at V and 7 bases at J, with 13 bases in the middle. For the CDR3, the DNA is TGTGCCAGCAGCCAAGATGAACAGGTTGGAAATTCACCCCTCCACTTT. This codes for CASSQDEQVGNSPLHF.

The chain employs TRBV19 and TRBJ2-1; 13 nucleotides line up with TRBD2. The CDR3 runs to 16 residues. From germline, CDR1 is LNHDA and CDR2 SQIVND (reference sequence). V lost 5 bases to trimming and J lost 5 bases; unmatched junction nucleotides: 6. The CDR3 is CASSARTSGGDNEQFF. Here the CDR3 DNA reads TGTGCCAGTAGTGCCAGAACTAGCGGGGGGGACAATGAGCAGTTCTTC.

Only a few counts were recorded for this clone. The chain employs TRBV9 and TRBJ2-7, with TRBD1 identical over 12 bases. From germline, CDR1 is SGDLS and CDR2 YYNGEE. The CDR3 spans 15 residues. V dropped 4 bases and J dropped 6; count of bases not matched to a gene: 8. The CDR3 coding sequence is TGTGCCAGCAGCCCATTTGGGACAGGGGGCGGCGAGCAGTACTTC. Its protein product is CASSPFGTGGGEQYF. Based on the CDR3 plus reference TRBV9 and TRBJ2-7, the full variable domain is DSGVTQTPKHLITATGQRVTLRCSPRSGDLSVYWYQQSLDQGLQFLIQYYNGEERAKGNILERFSAQQFPDLHSELNLSSLELGDSALYFCASSPFGTGGGEQYFGPGTRLTVT.

The chain employs TRBV7-9 and TRBJ2-3; D is unclear. The CDR3 length is 15 residues. Trimming pared 5 bases from V and 6 bases from J, leaving 18 bases between. The germline V gene has CDR1 SEHNR and CDR2 FQNEAQ (reference sequence). As DNA, the CDR3 is TGTGCCAGCAGCCCATCTACAGCCCTATACGATACGCAGTATTTT. Protein sequence: CASSPSTALYDTQYF.

This chain joins TRBV23-1 and TRBJ2-7; 7 nucleotides agree with TRBD1. TRBV23-1 is an ORF, and what it does is uncertain. The length of the CDR3 is 15 residues. V shed 8 bases, J shed 3 bases, and the junction held 13 bases outside the gene matches. DNA of the CDR3: TGCGCCAGCGGGACCCTGAGACAGGGACACTACGAGCAGTACTTC. Encoded protein: CASGTLRQGHYEQYF.

The chain links TRBV27 to TRBJ2-7, with 8 bases matching TRBD1. Looked up from germline, CDR1 is MNHEY and CDR2 is SMNVEV (reference sequence). After removal of 2 bases from V and 1 base from J, the junction contained 4 bases not matched to a gene. This CDR3 spans 15 amino acids. The CDR3 reads CASSLQGAGSYEQYF. CDR3 nucleotide sequence: TGTGCCAGCAGTTTACAGGGGGCGGGTTCCTACGAGCAGTACTTC.

This clone has just one count. This chain uses TRBV19 with TRBJ1-1; D may be TRBD1 (6 bases). The V end was cut by 2 bases, the J end by 2 bases, with 21 bases between. Germline CDR1 and CDR2: LNHDA and SQIVND (reference sequence). The CDR3 runs to 18 residues. CDR3 coding DNA: TGTGCCAGTAGTATACTATCGCCCCTACGACAGGCAAACACTGAAGCTTTCTTT. Amino acids: CASSILSPLRQANTEAFF. Looking up the rest from reference TRBV19 and TRBJ1-1 gives the full variable domain: DGGITQSPKYLFRKEGQNVTLSCEQNLNHDAMYWYRQDPGQGLRLIYYSQIVNDFQKGDIAEGYSVSREKKESFPLTVTSAQKNPTAFYLCASSILSPLRQANTEAFFGQGTRLTVV.